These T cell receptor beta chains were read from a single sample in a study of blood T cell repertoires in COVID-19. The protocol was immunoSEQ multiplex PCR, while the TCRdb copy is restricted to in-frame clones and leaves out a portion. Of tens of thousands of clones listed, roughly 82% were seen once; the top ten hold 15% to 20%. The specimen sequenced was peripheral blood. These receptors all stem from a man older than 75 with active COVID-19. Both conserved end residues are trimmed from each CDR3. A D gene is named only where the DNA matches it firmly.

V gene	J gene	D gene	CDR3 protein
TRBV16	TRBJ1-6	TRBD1	ASSQGQGGRAPLH
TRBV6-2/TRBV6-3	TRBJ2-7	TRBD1	ASSYGPGGSVGEQY
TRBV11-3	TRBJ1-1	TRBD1	ASSLGGTGGTQNTEAF
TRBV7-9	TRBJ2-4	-	ASSLSGTDLKNIQY
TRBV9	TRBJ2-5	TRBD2	ASSVSGTSGLETQY
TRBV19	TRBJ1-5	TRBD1	ASSIRDRPNQPQH
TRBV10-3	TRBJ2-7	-	AISGANEQY
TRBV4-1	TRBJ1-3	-	ASSQVSGGSGNTIY
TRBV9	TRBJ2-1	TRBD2	ASSVGLAGGLEQF
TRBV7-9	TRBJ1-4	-	ASSIQGSLGEKLF
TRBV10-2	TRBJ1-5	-	ASRSYSNQPQH
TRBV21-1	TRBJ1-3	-	ASTQRRYPGNTIY
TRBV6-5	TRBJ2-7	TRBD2	ASRAGLADFYEQY
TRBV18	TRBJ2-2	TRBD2	ASSPGLAGFGELF
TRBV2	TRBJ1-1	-	ASSATATYTEAF
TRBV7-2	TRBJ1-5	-	ASSNRELYSNQPQH
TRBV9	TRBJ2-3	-	ASSVGLARRTDTQY
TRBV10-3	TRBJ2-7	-	ATHSDSYEQY
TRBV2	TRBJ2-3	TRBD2	ASSDATSGRARGTDTQY
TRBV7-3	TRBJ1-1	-	ASSLRGRENEAF
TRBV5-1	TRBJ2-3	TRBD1	ASSRGQGGMTDTQY
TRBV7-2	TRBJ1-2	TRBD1	ASSLQTGQAYGYT
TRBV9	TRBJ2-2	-	ASSVVETRTGELF
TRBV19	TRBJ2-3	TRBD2	ATRTSGRALSDTQY
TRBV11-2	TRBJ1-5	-	ASSPEVHQPQH
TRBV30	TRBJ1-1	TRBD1	ASGTGTNTEAF
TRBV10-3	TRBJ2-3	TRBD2	AISESSGRTDTQY
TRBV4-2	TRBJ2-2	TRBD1	ASSQRTGQGGGELF
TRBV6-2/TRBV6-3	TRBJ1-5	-	ASSYSRAQPQH
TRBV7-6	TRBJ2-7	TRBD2	ASSRLAGDEQY
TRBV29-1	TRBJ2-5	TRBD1	SVYNTGTGRIIQY
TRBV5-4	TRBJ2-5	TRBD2	ASSPRRTSGGYQETQY
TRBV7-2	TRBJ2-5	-	ASSQNTALSETQY
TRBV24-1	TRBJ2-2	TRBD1	ATSERGQGDFAGELF
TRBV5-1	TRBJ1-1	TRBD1	ASSTGQVKMTEAF
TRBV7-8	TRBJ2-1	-	ASSLYGEANEQF
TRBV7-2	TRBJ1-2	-	ASSVAGRSRGGYT
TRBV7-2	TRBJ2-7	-	ASNFGRGSYEQY
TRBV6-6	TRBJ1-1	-	ASRDTGFEAF
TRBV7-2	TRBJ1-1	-	ASSLDNQGTEAF
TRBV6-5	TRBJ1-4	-	ATAGQPGGYEKLF
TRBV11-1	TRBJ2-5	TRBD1	ASSTRQGLETQY
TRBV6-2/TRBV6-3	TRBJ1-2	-	ASSYLGGRRTYGYT
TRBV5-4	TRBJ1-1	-	ASSLGASETEAF
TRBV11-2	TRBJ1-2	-	ASSSGDGYT
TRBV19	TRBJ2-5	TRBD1	ASSIRIGQGRETQY
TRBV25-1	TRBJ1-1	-	ASSEQVEAF
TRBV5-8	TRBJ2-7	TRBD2	ASRRSMSGGPYEQY